This T cell receptor (beta chain) derives from a study of T cells after yellow fever vaccination. TCRdb reprocessed the 5' RACE reads via MiXCR and lists one record per CDR3 protein. The sample consists of 500,000 to 700,000 distinct CDR3 sequences, 15% to 20% of them appearing once. V dropped 3 bases and J dropped 2 bases, with 11 bases sitting between them. The CDR3 has 15 amino acids. This rearrangement joins TRBV12-3 or TRBV12-4 to TRBJ1-5, with a weak D call TRBD1 (5 bases). The starting material was PBMCs, obtained 15 days after the yellow fever booster vaccination. The TCR comes from a man aged 25-40 years who received the YFV17D yellow fever vaccine. The CDR3 reads CASSFRGAGNQPQHF. CDR3 DNA sequence: TGTGCCAGCAGTTTTCGAGGGGCCGGCAATCAGCCCCAGCATTTT.